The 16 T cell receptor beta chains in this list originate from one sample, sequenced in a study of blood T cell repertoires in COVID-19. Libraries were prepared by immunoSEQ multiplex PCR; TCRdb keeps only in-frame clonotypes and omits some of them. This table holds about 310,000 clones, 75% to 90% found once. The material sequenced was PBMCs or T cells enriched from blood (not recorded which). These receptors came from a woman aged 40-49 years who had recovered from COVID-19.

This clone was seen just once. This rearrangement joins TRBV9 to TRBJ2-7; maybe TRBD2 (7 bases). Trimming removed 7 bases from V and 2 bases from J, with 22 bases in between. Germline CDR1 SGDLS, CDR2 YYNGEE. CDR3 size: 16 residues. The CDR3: CASSTQGRGSPYEQYF. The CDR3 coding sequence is TGTGCCAGCTCCACCCAGGGGCGGGGGAGCCCCTACGAGCAGTACTTC.

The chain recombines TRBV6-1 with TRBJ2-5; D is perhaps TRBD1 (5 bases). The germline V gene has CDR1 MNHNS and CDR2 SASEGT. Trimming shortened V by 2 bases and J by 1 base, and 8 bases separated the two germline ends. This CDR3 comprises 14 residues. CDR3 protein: CASSELDSQETQYF. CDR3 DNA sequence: TGTGCCAGCAGTGAACTAGACAGCCAAGAGACCCAGTACTTC.

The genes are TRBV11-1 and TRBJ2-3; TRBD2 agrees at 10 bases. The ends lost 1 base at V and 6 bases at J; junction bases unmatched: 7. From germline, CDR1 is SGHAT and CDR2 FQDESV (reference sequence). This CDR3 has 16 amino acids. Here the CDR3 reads CASSLGASGRRDTQYF. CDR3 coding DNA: TGTGCCAGCAGCTTAGGGGCTAGCGGGAGAAGGGATACGCAGTATTTT. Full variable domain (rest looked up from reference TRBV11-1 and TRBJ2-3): EAEVAQSPRYKITEKSQAVAFWCDPISGHATLYWYRQILGQGPELLVQFQDESVVDDSQLPKDRFSAERLKGVDSTLKIQPAELGDSAMYLCASSLGASGRRDTQYFGPGTRLTVL.

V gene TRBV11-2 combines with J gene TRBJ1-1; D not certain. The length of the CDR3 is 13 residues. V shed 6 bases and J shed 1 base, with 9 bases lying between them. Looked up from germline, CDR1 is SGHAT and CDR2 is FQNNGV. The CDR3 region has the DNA TGTGCCAGCAGAAGGGAGGAGAACACTGAAGCTTTCTTT. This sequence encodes CASRREENTEAFF.

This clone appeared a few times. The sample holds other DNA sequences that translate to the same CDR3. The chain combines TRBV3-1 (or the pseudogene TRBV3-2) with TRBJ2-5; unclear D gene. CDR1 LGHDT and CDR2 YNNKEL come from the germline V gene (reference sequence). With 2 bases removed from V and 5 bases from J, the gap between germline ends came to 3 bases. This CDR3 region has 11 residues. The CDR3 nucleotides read TGTGCCAGCAGCCAACTGGAGACCCAGTACTTC. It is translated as CASSQLETQYF.

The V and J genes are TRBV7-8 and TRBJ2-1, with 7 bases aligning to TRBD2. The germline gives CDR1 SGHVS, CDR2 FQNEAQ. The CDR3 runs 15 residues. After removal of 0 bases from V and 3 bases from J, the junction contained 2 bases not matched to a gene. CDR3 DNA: TGTGCCAGCAGCTTAGCCAGCGGGGACTACAATGAGCAGTTCTTC. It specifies CASSLASGDYNEQFF.

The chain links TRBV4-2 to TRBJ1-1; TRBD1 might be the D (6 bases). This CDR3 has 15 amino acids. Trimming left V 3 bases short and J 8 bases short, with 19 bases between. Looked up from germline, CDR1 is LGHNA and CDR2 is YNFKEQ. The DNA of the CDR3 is TGTGCCAGCAGCCAGGAGATCAGGGGCCGTTCCGAAGCTTTCTTT. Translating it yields CASSQEIRGRSEAFF.

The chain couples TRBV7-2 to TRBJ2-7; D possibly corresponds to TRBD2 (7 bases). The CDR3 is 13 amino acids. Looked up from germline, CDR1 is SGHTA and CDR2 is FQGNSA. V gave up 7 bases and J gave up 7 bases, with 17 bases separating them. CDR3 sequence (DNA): TGTGCCAGCACCGCGGGGGCGGTGGTTGAGCAGTACTTC. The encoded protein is CASTAGAVVEQYF. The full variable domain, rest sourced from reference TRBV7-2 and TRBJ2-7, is GAGVSQSPSNKVTEKGKDVELRCDPISGHTALYWYRQSLGQGLEFLIYFQGNSAPDKSGLPSDRFSAERTGGSVSTLTIQRTQQEDSAVYLCASTAGAVVEQYFGPGTRLTVT.

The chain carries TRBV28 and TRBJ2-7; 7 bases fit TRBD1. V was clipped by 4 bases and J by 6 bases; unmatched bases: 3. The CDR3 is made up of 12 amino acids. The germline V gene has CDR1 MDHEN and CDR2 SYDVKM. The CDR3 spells CASSSRQGEQYF. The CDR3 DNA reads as TGTGCCAGCAGTTCCAGACAGGGCGAGCAGTACTTC.

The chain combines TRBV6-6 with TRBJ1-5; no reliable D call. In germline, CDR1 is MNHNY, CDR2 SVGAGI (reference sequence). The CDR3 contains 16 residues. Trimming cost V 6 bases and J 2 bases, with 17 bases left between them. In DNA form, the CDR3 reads TGTGCCAGCAGCTCCGGGAACACTCCTGGCAATCAGCCCCAGCATTTT. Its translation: CASSSGNTPGNQPQHF.

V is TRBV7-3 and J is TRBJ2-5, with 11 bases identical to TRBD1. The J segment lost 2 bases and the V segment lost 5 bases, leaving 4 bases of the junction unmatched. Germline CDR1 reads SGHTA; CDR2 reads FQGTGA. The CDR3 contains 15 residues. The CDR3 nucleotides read TGTGCCAGCAGCCTAGGGGACAGGGGGCAAGAGACCCAGTACTTC. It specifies CASSLGDRGQETQYF.

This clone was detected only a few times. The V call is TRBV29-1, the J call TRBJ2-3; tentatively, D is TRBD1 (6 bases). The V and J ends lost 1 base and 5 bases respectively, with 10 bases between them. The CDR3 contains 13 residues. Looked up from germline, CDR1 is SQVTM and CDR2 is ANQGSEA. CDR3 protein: CSVEGGGKDTQYF. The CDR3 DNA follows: TGCAGCGTTGAAGGAGGGGGTAAAGATACGCAGTATTTT.

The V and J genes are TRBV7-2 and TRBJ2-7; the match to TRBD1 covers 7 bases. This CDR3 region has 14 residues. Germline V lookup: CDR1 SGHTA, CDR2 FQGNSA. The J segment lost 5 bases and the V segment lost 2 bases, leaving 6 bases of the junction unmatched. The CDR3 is CASSLILTGNEQYF. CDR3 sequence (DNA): TGTGCCAGCAGCTTAATCCTGACAGGGAACGAGCAGTACTTC.

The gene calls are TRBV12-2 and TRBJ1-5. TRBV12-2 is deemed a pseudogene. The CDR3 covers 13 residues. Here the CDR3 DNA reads TGTGCAAGTCGCTTAGGGGAGAATCAGCCCCAGCATTTT. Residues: CASRLGENQPQHF.

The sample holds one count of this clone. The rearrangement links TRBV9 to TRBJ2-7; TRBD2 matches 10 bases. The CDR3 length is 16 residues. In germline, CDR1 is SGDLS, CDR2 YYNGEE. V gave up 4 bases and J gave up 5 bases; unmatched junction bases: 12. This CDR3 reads CASSPTEGSGRHEQYF. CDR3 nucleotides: TGTGCCAGCAGCCCAACCGAGGGTAGCGGGAGGCACGAGCAGTACTTC.

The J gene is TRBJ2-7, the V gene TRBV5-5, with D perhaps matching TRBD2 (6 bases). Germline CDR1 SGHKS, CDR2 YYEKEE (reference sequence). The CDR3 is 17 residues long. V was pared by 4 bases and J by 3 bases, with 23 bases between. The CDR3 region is CASSPSRRESELYEQYF. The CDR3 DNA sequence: TGTGCCAGCAGCCCCTCGAGACGGGAGTCCGAACTCTACGAGCAGTACTTC. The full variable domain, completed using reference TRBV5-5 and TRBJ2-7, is DAGVTQSPTHLIKTRGQQVTLRCSPISGHKSVSWYQQVLGQGPQFIFQYYEKEERGRGNFPDRFSARQFPNYSSELNVNALLLGDSALYLCASSPSRRESELYEQYFGPGTRLTVT.